These T cell receptor beta chains were read from a single sample in a study of OX40 agonist ivuxolimab in advanced cancers. Generated by immunoSEQ multiplex PCR, the TCRdb table keeps only in-frame clones and is missing some. The table records some 66,000 clones, around four fifths of them present only once. The input for sequencing was CD4+ or CD8+ T cells sorted from blood, taken in a trial of the OX40 agonist ivuxolimab. All receptors come from an adult with an advanced solid tumor such as melanoma, head and neck, liver or kidney cancer. The CDR3 runs from the conserved cysteine through the conserved F or W. Each record gives: V gene, J gene, D gene, clone size, CDR3 protein, CDR3 DNA. The D gene is left open where the match is weak. Expanded clones are given a class, and other clones once, few, many or no size at all.

V: TRBV28; J: TRBJ2-1; D: .; size: .; CDR3: CASTLKLSYNEQFF; DNA: TGTGCCAGCACCCTAAAGCTTTCCTACAATGAGCAGTTCTTC
V: TRBV6-5; J: TRBJ1-4; D: .; size: .; CDR3: CASSLRDQINEKLFF; DNA: TGTGCCAGCAGTCTCCGGGACCAGATTAATGAAAAACTGTTTTTT
V: TRBV7-8; J: TRBJ2-2; D: .; size: .; CDR3: CASSLVLQGGELFF; DNA: TGTGCCAGCAGCTTAGTCTTGCAGGGCGGGGAGCTGTTTTTT
V: TRBV10-3; J: TRBJ2-2; D: TRBD1; size: .; CDR3: CAISVGQGAGTGELFF; DNA: TGTGCCATCTCTGTAGGACAGGGGGCAGGCACCGGGGAGCTGTTTTTT
V: TRBV12-2; J: TRBJ2-5; D: .; size: once; CDR3: CASRQGLAGETQYF; DNA: TGTGCAAGTCGCCAGGGACTAGCCGGGGAGACCCAGTACTTC
V: TRBV7-2; J: TRBJ2-7; D: .; size: .; CDR3: CASSLDKAGIFPYEQYF; DNA: TGTGCCAGCAGCCTAGATAAGGCAGGGATTTTTCCTTACGAGCAGTACTTC
V: TRBV4-2; J: TRBJ2-3; D: TRBD2; size: .; CDR3: CASSQVRVGGSSTDTQYF; DNA: TGTGCCAGCAGCCAAGTTCGGGTGGGAGGGTCTAGCACAGATACGCAGTATTTT
V: TRBV6-1; J: TRBJ1-5; D: .; size: .; CDR3: CASNPIREGQPQHF; DNA: TGTGCCAGCAATCCTATCAGGGAGGGTCAGCCCCAGCATTTT
V: TRBV28; J: TRBJ2-7; D: .; size: .; CDR3: CASSPKYEQYF; DNA: TGTGCCAGCAGTCCCAAATATGAGCAGTACTTC
V: TRBV11-2; J: TRBJ2-5; D: TRBD2; size: .; CDR3: CASSFGTSGIQETQYF; DNA: TGTGCCAGCAGCTTTGGGACTAGCGGGATCCAAGAGACCCAGTACTTC
V: TRBV28; J: TRBJ2-1; D: TRBD2; size: few; CDR3: CASSLRPGTSGRDNEQFF; DNA: TGTGCCAGCAGTTTAAGACCCGGGACTAGCGGGAGGGACAATGAGCAGTTCTTC
V: TRBV4-2; J: TRBJ2-7; D: .; size: .; CDR3: CASSQDRSAYTTDYEQYF; DNA: TGTGCCAGCAGCCAAGATCGCTCGGCCTACACAACCGACTACGAGCAGTACTTC
V: TRBV6-1; J: TRBJ2-1; D: TRBD1; size: once; CDR3: CASSVAPGGAGNEQFF; DNA: TGTGCCAGCAGTGTCGCCCCAGGGGGCGCTGGCAATGAGCAGTTCTTC